This T cell receptor beta chain was found in a study of T cell changes during pregnancy in multiple sclerosis. Clones were sequenced by immunoSEQ multiplex PCR, and TCRdb holds only the in-frame ones, with some missing. The sample records tens of thousands of clones, 88% being singletons. Germline V gene data show CDR1 as SGHDN and CDR2 as FVKESK. CDR3 length: 13 residues. Trimming stripped 4 bases from V and 9 bases from J, with 16 bases between. This clonotype was obtained from a female donor with multiple sclerosis, enrolled in a pregnancy study. This rearrangement joins TRBV14 to TRBJ2-7; the D gene is possibly TRBD1 (6 bases). The source was CD4+ T cells from peripheral blood mononuclear cells, collected in the second trimester of pregnancy. The CDR3 here is CASSLNRAMGQYF. Written as DNA, the CDR3 is TGTGCCAGCAGCCTAAACAGGGCCATGGGGCAGTACTTC. The full variable domain, with the rest looked up from reference TRBV14 and TRBJ2-7, is EAGVTQFPSHSVIEKGQTVTLRCDPISGHDNLYWYRRVMGKEIKFLLHFVKESKQDESGMPNNRFLAERTGGTYSTLKVQPAELEDSGVYFCASSLNRAMGQYFGPGTRLTVT.